The source of this T cell receptor (beta chain) is a study of blood T cell repertoires in COVID-19. Whole-study context: The study drew acute and convalescent COVID-19 samples from the United States, Italy and Spain. PBMCs, B-cell-depleted T cells, or T cells provided the cDNA or gDNA that made up the material.

The germline gives CDR1 MNHNS, CDR2 SASEGT. The V and J ends lost 1 base and 4 bases, in that order; junction bases with no gene match: 4. This CDR3 has 15 residues. Authors' processing steps: How many nucleated cells were present was estimated from reference gene primer amplification. Assay used: immunoSEQ multiplex PCR; TCRdb lists only in-frame clones, some missing. D and trimming were read from the DNA, whereas the V and J calls and clone size are those reported in that table. The sample yields approximately 100,000 clones, about nine tenths seen once. The TCR originated in a woman at least 80 years old in a cohort sampled during active COVID-19. V gene TRBV6-1 combines with J gene TRBJ1-2, with 9 bases fitting TRBD1. Material: peripheral blood. CDR3 sequence reads: CASSEGTGVAYGYTF. CDR3 bases: TGTGCCAGCAGTGAAGGGACAGGGGTTGCCTATGGCTACACCTTC.